This T cell receptor beta chain was observed in a study of T cell changes during pregnancy in multiple sclerosis. The V end was cut by 1 base, the J end by 3 bases, with 14 bases between. This CDR3 has 16 amino acids. CDR1 KGHSH and CDR2 LQKENI come from the germline V gene. Libraries were prepared by immunoSEQ multiplex PCR; TCRdb keeps only in-frame clonotypes and omits some of them. The data show 65,000 to 85,000 clones, more than 70% seen once. Sample: peripheral blood, taken in the first trimester of pregnancy. This clonotype originated in a female donor in good health, enrolled as a control in a pregnancy study. The chain uses TRBV18 and TRBJ2-3, with D tentatively TRBD2 (5 bases). DNA of the CDR3: TGTGCCAGCTCACCACGCTCGGGGTCTGGGACAGATACGCAGTATTTT. This sequence encodes CASSPRSGSGTDTQYF.